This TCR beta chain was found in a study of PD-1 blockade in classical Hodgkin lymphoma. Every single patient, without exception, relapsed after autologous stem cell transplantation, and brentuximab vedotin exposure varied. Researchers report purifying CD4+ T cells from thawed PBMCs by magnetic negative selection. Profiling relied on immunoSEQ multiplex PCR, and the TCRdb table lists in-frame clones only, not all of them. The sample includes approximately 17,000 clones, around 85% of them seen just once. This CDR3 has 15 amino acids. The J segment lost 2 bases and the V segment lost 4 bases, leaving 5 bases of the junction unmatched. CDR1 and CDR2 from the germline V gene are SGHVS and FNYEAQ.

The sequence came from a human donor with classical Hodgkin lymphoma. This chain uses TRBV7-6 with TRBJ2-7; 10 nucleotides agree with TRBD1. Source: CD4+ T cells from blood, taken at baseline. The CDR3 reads CASSSRDRGPYEQYF. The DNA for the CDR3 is TGTGCCAGCAGCTCCCGGGACAGGGGCCCCTACGAGCAGTACTTC. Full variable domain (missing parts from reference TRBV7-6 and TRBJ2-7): GAGVSQSPRYKVTKRGQDVALRCDPISGHVSLYWYRQALGQGPEFLTYFNYEAQQDKSGLPNDRFSAERPEGSISTLTIQRTEQRDSAMYRCASSSRDRGPYEQYFGPGTRLTVT.